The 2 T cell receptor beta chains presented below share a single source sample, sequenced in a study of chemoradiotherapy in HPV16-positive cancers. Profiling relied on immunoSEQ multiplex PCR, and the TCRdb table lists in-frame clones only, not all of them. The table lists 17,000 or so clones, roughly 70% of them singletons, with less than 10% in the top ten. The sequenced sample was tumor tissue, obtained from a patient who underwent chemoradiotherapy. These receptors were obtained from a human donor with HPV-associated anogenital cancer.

The CDR3 protein is CASSSEGSGYTF. The CDR3, as DNA: TGTGCCAGCAGCTCCGAAGGGTCAGGCTACACCTTC. The chain carries TRBV11-2 and TRBJ1-2; D is unresolved. V was clipped by 4 bases and J by 8 bases, with 11 bases between them. This CDR3 is built from 12 residues. From germline, CDR1 is SGHAT and CDR2 FQNNGV.

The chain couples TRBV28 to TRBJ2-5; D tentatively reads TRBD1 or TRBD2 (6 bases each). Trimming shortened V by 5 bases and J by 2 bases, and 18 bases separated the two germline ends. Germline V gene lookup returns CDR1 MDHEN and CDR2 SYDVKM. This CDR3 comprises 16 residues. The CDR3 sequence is CASSPMGASAQETQYF. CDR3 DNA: TGTGCCAGCAGTCCCATGGGGGCTAGCGCTCAAGAGACCCAGTACTTC.